This T cell receptor (beta chain) was obtained from a study of blood T cell repertoires in COVID-19. Across the study: Sources were T cells, B-cell-depleted T cells, or PBMCs; the material itself was cDNA or gDNA.

The CDR3 consists of 14 residues. J gave up 11 bases and V 5 bases, and 8 bases lay outside the gene matches. Germline loops: CDR1 SGHTA, CDR2 FQGTGA. Generated by immunoSEQ multiplex PCR, the TCRdb table keeps only in-frame clones and is missing some. The table lists some 99,000 clones, roughly 86% of them singletons, with approximately 12% in the top ten. The TCR sequence derives from a woman aged 55-69 years in a cohort sampled during active or convalescent COVID-19. This rearrangement joins TRBV7-3 to TRBJ1-4, with 10 positions matching TRBD1. Specimen: peripheral blood. The chain's CDR3 is CASSLRQGAGKLFF. As DNA, the CDR3 is TGTGCCAGCAGCCTGAGACAGGGGGCTGGGAAACTGTTTTTT. The full variable domain, rest sourced from reference TRBV7-3 and TRBJ1-4, is GAGVSQTPSNKVTEKGKYVELRCDPISGHTALYWYRQSLGQGPEFLIYFQGTGAADDSGLPNDRFFAVRPEGSVSTLKIQRTERGDSAVYLCASSLRQGAGKLFFGSGTQLSVL.